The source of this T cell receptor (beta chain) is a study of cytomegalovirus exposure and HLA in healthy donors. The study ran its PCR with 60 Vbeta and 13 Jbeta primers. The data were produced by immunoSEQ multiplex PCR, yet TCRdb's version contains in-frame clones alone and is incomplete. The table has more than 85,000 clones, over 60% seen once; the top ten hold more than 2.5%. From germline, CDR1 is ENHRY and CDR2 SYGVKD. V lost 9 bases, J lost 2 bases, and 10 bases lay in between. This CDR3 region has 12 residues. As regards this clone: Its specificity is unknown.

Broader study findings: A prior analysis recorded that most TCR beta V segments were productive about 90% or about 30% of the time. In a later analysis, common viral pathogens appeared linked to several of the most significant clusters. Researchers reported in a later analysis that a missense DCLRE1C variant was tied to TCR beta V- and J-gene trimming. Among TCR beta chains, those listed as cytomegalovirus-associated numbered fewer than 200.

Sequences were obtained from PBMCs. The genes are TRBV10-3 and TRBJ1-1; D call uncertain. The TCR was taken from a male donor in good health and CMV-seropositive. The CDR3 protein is CAISGRNTEAFF. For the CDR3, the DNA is TGTGCCATATCAGGCAGAAACACTGAAGCTTTCTTT.